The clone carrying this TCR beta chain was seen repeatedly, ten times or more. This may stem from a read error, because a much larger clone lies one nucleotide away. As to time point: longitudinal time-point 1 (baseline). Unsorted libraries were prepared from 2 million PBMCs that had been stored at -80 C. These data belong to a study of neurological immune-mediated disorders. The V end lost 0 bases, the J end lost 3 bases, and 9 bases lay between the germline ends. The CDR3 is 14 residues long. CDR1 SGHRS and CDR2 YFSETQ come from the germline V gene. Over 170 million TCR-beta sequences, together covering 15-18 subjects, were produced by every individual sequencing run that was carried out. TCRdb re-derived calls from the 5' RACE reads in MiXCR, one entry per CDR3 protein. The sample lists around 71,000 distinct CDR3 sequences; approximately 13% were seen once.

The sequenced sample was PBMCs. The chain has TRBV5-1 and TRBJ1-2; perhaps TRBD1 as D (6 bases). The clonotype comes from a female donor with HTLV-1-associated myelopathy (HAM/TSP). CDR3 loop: CASSLDAGDYGYTF. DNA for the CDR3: TGCGCCAGCAGCTTGGACGCAGGGGACTATGGCTACACCTTC.